This is a list of T cell receptor beta chains from one sample in a study of blood T cell repertoires in COVID-19. Assay used: immunoSEQ multiplex PCR; TCRdb lists only in-frame clones, some missing. The profile shows 75,000 to 95,000 clones, 84% of them singletons. The source material was peripheral blood. The receptors stem from a man aged 60 to 75 with acute or convalescent COVID-19. Each CDR3 is given with its conserved first and last residue. The order of the fields is J gene, D gene, V gene, clone size, CDR3 DNA, CDR3 protein. The D gene is left open where the match is weak. Expanded clones are given a class, and other clones once, few, many or no size at all.

j_gene: TRBJ2-7
d_gene: NA
v_gene: TRBV11-3
abundance: NA
CDR3nt: TGTGCCAGCAGCCTAGGACCGGGCTCCTACGAGCAGTACTTC
CDR3aa: CASSLGPGSYEQYF

j_gene: TRBJ2-5
d_gene: TRBD2
v_gene: TRBV4-1
abundance: few
CDR3nt: TGCGCCAGCAGCCAAGGGATAGCGGGGGCCTACGGAGAGACCCAGTACTTC
CDR3aa: CASSQGIAGAYGETQYF

j_gene: TRBJ2-7
d_gene: NA
v_gene: TRBV9
abundance: NA
CDR3nt: TGTGCCAGCAGCGCCGACATGACAGGCTCCTACGAGCAGTACTTC
CDR3aa: CASSADMTGSYEQYF

j_gene: TRBJ1-6
d_gene: TRBD1
v_gene: TRBV5-4
abundance: NA
CDR3nt: TGTGCCAGCAGCCGTGGGACAGGGAATTCACCCCTCCACTTT
CDR3aa: CASSRGTGNSPLHF

j_gene: TRBJ1-5
d_gene: TRBD1
v_gene: TRBV28
abundance: once
CDR3nt: TGTGCCAGCAGGGAAGACAGGGTCTATAGCAATCAGCCCCAGCATTTT
CDR3aa: CASREDRVYSNQPQHF

j_gene: TRBJ1-5
d_gene: NA
v_gene: TRBV2
abundance: few
CDR3nt: TGTGCCAGCAGTGACGGCGGATATAGCAATCAGCCCCAGCATTTT
CDR3aa: CASSDGGYSNQPQHF

j_gene: TRBJ1-1
d_gene: TRBD1
v_gene: TRBV5-6
abundance: NA
CDR3nt: TGTGCCAGCACGGACAGGGGGCGAGGGAACACTGAAGCTTTCTTT
CDR3aa: CASTDRGRGNTEAFF

j_gene: TRBJ2-2
d_gene: NA
v_gene: TRBV24-1
abundance: NA
CDR3nt: TGTGCCACCAGTGATTATACCGACAAGGGGGTCACCGGGGAGCTGTTTTTT
CDR3aa: CATSDYTDKGVTGELFF

j_gene: TRBJ1-4
d_gene: NA
v_gene: TRBV5-4
abundance: NA
CDR3nt: TGTGCCAGCAGCCTAGACTCGGGGGAAAAACTGTTTTTT
CDR3aa: CASSLDSGEKLFF

j_gene: TRBJ1-2
d_gene: TRBD1
v_gene: TRBV6-6
abundance: NA
CDR3nt: TGTGCCAGCAGTAAACAGGGGTATGGCTACACCTTC
CDR3aa: CASSKQGYGYTF

j_gene: TRBJ1-2
d_gene: TRBD1
v_gene: TRBV5-4
abundance: NA
CDR3nt: TGTGCCAGCAGCTTGGGAGGACAGGGGGCCGGGCGGGGCTATGGCTACACCTTC
CDR3aa: CASSLGGQGAGRGYGYTF

j_gene: TRBJ1-3
d_gene: TRBD1
v_gene: TRBV9
abundance: NA
CDR3nt: TGTGCCAGCAGCGTTAGGGGGGACAGGGGGACTGGAAACACCATATATTTT
CDR3aa: CASSVRGDRGTGNTIYF

j_gene: TRBJ2-7
d_gene: TRBD2
v_gene: TRBV5-1
abundance: NA
CDR3nt: TGCGCCAGCAGCTACTTCAGGGAGGGAACGTTCGAGCAGTACTTC
CDR3aa: CASSYFREGTFEQYF

j_gene: TRBJ2-1
d_gene: NA
v_gene: TRBV28
abundance: NA
CDR3nt: TGTGCCAGCAGCCAATACATAAGTGGAGGAGAGCAGTTCTTC
CDR3aa: CASSQYISGGEQFF

j_gene: TRBJ2-5
d_gene: TRBD1
v_gene: TRBV5-4
abundance: NA
CDR3nt: TGTGCCAGCAGCCTACAGGGGGCAGAGACCCAGTACTTC
CDR3aa: CASSLQGAETQYF

j_gene: TRBJ1-2
d_gene: NA
v_gene: TRBV6-2/TRBV6-3
abundance: NA
CDR3nt: TGTGCCAGCAGCCAGGTCTTGGAGGCCGGCTACACCTTC
CDR3aa: CASSQVLEAGYTF

j_gene: TRBJ2-3
d_gene: TRBD1
v_gene: TRBV7-2
abundance: NA
CDR3nt: TGTGCCAGCAGCTTAGGACAGGGGCACACAGATACGCAGTATTTT
CDR3aa: CASSLGQGHTDTQYF

j_gene: TRBJ1-6
d_gene: NA
v_gene: TRBV6-5
abundance: few
CDR3nt: TGTGCCAGCAGTTACGAGGGGGGGCGTAATTCACCCCTCCACTTT
CDR3aa: CASSYEGGRNSPLHF

j_gene: TRBJ1-5
d_gene: NA
v_gene: TRBV12-5
abundance: NA
CDR3nt: TGTGCTAGTGGTTCGGACTCATATAGCAATCAGCCCCAGCATTTT
CDR3aa: CASGSDSYSNQPQHF

j_gene: TRBJ1-1
d_gene: NA
v_gene: TRBV25-1
abundance: once
CDR3nt: TGTGCCACCAACATGGGCAACACTGAAGCTTTCTTT
CDR3aa: CATNMGNTEAFF